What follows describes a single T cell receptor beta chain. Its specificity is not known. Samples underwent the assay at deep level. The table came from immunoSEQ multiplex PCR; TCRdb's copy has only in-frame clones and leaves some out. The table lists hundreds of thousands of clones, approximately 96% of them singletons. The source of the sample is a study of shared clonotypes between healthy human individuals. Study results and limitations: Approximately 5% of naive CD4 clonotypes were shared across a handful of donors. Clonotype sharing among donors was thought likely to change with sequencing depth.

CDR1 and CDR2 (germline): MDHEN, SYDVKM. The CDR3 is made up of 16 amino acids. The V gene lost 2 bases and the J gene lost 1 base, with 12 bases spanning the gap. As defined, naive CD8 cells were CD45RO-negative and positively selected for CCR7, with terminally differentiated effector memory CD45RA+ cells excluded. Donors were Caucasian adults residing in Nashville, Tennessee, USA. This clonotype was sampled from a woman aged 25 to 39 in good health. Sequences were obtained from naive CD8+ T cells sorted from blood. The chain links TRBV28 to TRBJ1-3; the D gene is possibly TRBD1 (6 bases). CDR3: CASSLNQQGSGNTIYF. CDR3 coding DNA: TGTGCCAGCAGTTTAAACCAACAGGGTTCTGGAAACACCATATATTTT.